This T cell receptor (beta chain) was identified in a study of CD8 T cells in Susac syndrome. It was with random hexamers that roughly 0.45 to 1 ug RNA was reverse transcribed. Coverage of TCR beta CDR3 amplification by immunoSEQ multiplex PCR extended to 54 Vbeta and 13 Jbeta. TCRdb recomputed calls from the immunoSEQ multiplex PCR reads with MiXCR, one row per CDR3 protein. The repertoire holds some 160,000 distinct CDR3 sequences, with about 91% as singletons. V trimming: 6 bases; J trimming: 3 bases; junction bases outside the gene matches: 12. The CDR3 totals 17 residues. Germline assignment: CDR1 PRHDT and CDR2 FYEKMQ (reference sequence). CD8+ and CD4+ T cells circulating in blood were sequenced for TCR beta. The individuals used as controls were healthy donors who had been matched for both age and sex. Through negative isolation, CD4+ and CD8+ T cells were obtained, while TEMRA cells were enriched using FACS.

J is TRBJ1-1 and V is TRBV13, with TRBD1 matching over 11 bases. This sequence originates from a human donor in good health. What was sequenced was CD4+ T cells from PBMCs. The CDR3 coding sequence is TGTGCCAGCAGACCCATTAGGACAGGGGGCGCGGACACTGAAGCTTTCTTT. Amino acid sequence: CASRPIRTGGADTEAFF.